This T cell receptor (beta chain) was found in a study of T-cell reconstitution after alpha-beta-depleted transplantation in children. TCRbeta library construction was performed incorporating unique molecular identifiers. Each CDR3 protein is one row after TCRdb ran MiXCR on the PCR reads. The sample has a few hundred thousand distinct CDR3 sequences, around 27% seen once. This CDR3 region has 11 residues. Trimming took 8 bases from V and 5 from J, leaving 9 bases between them. Study-wide results and caveats: From newly produced T cells came most of the T-cell counts and diversity one year after transplant. Reported findings indicate that, about two months after transplant, alpha-beta T cells came from several hundred expanded clones, which were derived from non-depleted graft cells.

This clonotype appeared a few times. Its antigen remains unknown. This chain uses TRBV12-3 or TRBV12-4 with TRBJ2-5; D unclear. This specimen was PBMCs, taken before TCRalphabeta/CD19-depleted stem cell transplant. The clonotype was recovered from a boy in the first two years of life with Wiskott-Aldrich syndrome, due to receive a stem cell transplant. The CDR3 reads CASGITETQYF. CDR3 in DNA: TGTGCCAGCGGGATAACGGAGACCCAGTACTTC.